Included here is one TCR beta chain sequence, with context. No count is given, but going by its frequency this clonotype is medium-sized (0.01 to 0.1%). The antigen this receptor binds is unknown. The data stem from a study of T cell clusters in autoimmune cytopenias (dated by TCRdb to the late 2010s). The study in broad terms: The median TRB sequencing depth was about 50,000 reads per sample, and the median number of distinct TRB clonotypes was roughly 2,200 per sample. TRB and IGH repertoires from peripheral blood were sequenced in autoimmune cytopenia patients at active disease and during treatment follow-up, with healthy, CLL and autoimmune hepatitis controls included alongside. The goal of the study was to find out whether patients with autoimmune cytopenia have a disease-specific immune repertoire signature that could be used as a blood-based biomarker. The study at large found these results: The T cell clusters were defined only in silico, and the functional role of the clusters still needed to be validated experimentally. About 3-fold more exclusive TRB clusters were observed in healthy donors than in active autoimmune hepatitis patients, consistent with an autoimmunity-wide signature. The TRB repertoire shifts, including less even repertoires in secondary cytopenia and CLL, mostly reflected lymphoma bias and not autoimmunity. A lack of physiological T cell clusters in primary autoimmune cytopenia patients was suggested by GLIPH, as 51 clusters were found to be exclusive to healthy donors versus around 17 exclusive to patients. In the comparison of secondary cytopenia with CLL, no cluster-lack signature showed up, apparently because the dominant lymphoma-associated repertoire masked the signature.

Multiplex PCR with a touch-down protocol amplified TRB rearrangements, with the TRB-A and TRB-B primer pools combined in a single tube. Illumina adapters and sample indices were attached to the amplicons through two consecutive PCR reactions using Phusion HS II polymerase. The amplicons were gel-purified using the NucleoSpin Gel and PCR Clean-up kit, after which quantification was performed by Qubit and quality was checked on an Agilent 2100 Bioanalyzer. Sequencing of the libraries was done on an Illumina MiSeq with paired-end, single-indexed, 600-cycle runs. The published analysis was carried out like this. MiXCR version 2.1.12 with the default MiXCR reference library was used to align and assemble TRB reads. A clone was defined by each unique CDR3 nucleotide sequence, and the analysis included only productive sequences supported by at least two reads. Alpha-parameterized diversity profiles (alpha 0 to 5), including the Shannon (alpha 1) and Simpson (alpha 2) indices, were computed with an R script to assess repertoire diversity. The tcR package was used to compute combinatorial TRB VJ usage, and cohorts were compared on this usage by principal component analysis with ade4. GLIPH was used to cluster TCRbeta CDR3s in pairs of cohorts matched for age and read depth, and a Wilcoxon test was used to compare cluster frequencies. Based on TCRdb reprocessing of the reads, there is one entry per CDR3 protein sequence, and DNA is missing. These V and J calls originate from TCRdb's pipeline instead of the authors' own analysis. The sample table holds about 4,800 distinct CDR3 sequences. Clones ranked in the top ten supply 8.5% of the sample.

TRB amplification used approximately 0.25 ug of peripheral blood genomic DNA, some 38,000 genome equivalents, per sample. The germline V gene encodes CDR1 SGHNT and CDR2 YYREEE (reference sequence). CDR3 length: 12 amino acids, cysteine to phenylalanine. This entry has no DNA. This sequence uses TRBV5-4 and TRBJ1-1. The TCR was taken from a human donor with an autoimmune cytopenia or autoimmune hepatitis (not recorded which). Material: peripheral blood. The CDR3 protein: CASSFENTEAFF.